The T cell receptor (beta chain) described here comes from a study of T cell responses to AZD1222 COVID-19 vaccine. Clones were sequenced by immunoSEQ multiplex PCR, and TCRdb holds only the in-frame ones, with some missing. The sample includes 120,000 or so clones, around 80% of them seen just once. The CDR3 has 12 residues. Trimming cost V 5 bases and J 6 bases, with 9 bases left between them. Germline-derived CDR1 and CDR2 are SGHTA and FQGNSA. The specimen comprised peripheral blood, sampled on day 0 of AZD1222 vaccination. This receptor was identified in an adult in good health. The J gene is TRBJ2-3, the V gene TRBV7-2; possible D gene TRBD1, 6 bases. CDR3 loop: CASSSRGDTQYF. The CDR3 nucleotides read TGTGCCAGCAGCAGTAGGGGGGATACGCAGTATTTT.